Described below is a single T cell receptor (beta chain) sequence and its context. V was pared by 5 bases and J by 3 bases, with 8 bases between. This CDR3 has 13 amino acids. Germline values: CDR1 SGHVS, CDR2 FNYEAQ. Per the authors' pipeline: Amplification of reference gene primers provided the estimated nucleated cell counts. Libraries were prepared by immunoSEQ multiplex PCR; TCRdb keeps only in-frame clonotypes and omits some of them. V and J calls and clone size come straight from that table; D and trimming were deduced from the DNA. The sample carries over 80,000 clones, around nine tenths recorded once. The record originates from a study of blood T cell repertoires in COVID-19. About the research overall: Specimens from acute and convalescent COVID-19 originated in the United States, Italy and Spain. PBMCs, B-cell-depleted T cells, or T cells were the source of the cDNA or gDNA that made up the material.

The V gene is TRBV7-6, the J gene TRBJ1-5, with D uncertain. Sequencing was done on a sample of peripheral blood. This TCR was recovered from a man aged 50 to 60 with acute or convalescent COVID-19. The CDR3 protein is CASSPDYNQPQHF. CDR3 in DNA: TGTGCCAGCAGCCCAGATTACAATCAGCCCCAGCATTTT.